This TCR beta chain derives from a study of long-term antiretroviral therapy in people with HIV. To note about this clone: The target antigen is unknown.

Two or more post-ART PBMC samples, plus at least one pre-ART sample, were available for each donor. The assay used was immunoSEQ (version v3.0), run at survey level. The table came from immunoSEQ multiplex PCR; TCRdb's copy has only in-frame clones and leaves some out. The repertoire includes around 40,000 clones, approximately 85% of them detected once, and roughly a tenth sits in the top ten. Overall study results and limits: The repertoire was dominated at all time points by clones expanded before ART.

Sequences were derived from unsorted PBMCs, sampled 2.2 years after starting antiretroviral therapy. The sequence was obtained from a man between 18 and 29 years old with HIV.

The CDR3 sequence is CASRPRGSGRPLWETQYF. The CDR3 DNA is TGTGCCAGTAGACCCCGGGGTAGCGGGAGACCCCTATGGGAGACCCAGTACTTC. The chain has TRBV19 and TRBJ2-5; 9 positions agree with TRBD2. CDR1 is LNHDA, CDR2 SQIVND, per germline (reference sequence). The CDR3 length is 18 residues. The junction had 19 bases not matched to a gene; V was cut back by 6 bases and J by 5 bases.